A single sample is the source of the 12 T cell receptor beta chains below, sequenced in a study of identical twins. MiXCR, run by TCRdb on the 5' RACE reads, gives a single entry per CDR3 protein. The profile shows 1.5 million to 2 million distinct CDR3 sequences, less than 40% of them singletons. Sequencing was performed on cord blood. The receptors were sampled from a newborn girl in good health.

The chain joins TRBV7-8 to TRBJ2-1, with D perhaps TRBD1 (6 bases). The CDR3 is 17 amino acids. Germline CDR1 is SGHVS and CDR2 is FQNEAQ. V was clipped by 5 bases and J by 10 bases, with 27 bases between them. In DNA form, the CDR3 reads TGTGCCAGCAGCCCCCACCAGGAATATAGACAGGTCTACGAGCAGTTCTTC. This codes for CASSPHQEYRQVYEQFF.

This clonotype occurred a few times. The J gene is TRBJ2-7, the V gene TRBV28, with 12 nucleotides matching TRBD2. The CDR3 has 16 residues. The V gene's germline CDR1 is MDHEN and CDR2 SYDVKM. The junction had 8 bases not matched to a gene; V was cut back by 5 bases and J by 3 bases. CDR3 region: CASSTPRTSGDYEQYF. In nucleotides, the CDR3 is TGTGCCAGCAGTACACCACGGACTAGCGGGGACTACGAGCAGTACTTC.

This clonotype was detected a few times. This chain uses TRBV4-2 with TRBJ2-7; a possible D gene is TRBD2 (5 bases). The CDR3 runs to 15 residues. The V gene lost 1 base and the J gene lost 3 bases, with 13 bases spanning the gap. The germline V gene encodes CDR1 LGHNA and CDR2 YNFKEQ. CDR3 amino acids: CASSQAAKRNYEQYF. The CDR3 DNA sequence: TGTGCCAGCAGCCAAGCAGCCAAGCGGAACTACGAGCAGTACTTC.

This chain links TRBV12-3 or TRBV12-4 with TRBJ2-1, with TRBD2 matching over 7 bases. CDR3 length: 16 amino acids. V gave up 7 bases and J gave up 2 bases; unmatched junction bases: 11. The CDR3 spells CASNIGGLNTYNEQFF. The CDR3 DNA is TGTGCCAGCAACATTGGGGGACTAAACACCTACAATGAGCAGTTCTTC.

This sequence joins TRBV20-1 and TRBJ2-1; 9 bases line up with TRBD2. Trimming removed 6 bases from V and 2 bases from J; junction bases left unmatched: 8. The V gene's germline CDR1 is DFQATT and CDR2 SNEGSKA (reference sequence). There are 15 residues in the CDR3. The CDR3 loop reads CSALTRLAAYNEQFF. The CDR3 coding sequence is TGCAGTGCCCTTACCCGACTAGCGGCCTACAATGAGCAGTTCTTC.

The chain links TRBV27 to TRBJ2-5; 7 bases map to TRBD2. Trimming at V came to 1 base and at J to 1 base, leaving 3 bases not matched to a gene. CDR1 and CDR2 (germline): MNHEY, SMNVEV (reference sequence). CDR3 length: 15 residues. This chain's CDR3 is CASSLWASGQETQYF. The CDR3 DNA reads TGTGCCAGCAGTTTATGGGCTAGCGGCCAAGAGACCCAGTACTTC.

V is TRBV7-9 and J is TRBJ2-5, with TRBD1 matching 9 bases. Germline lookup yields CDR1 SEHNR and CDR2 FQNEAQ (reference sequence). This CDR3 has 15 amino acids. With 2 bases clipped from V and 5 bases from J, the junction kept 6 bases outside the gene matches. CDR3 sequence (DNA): TGTGCCAGCAGCTTAACCGGGACAGGGCGTGAGACCCAGTACTTC. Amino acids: CASSLTGTGRETQYF. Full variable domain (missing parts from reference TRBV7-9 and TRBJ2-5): DTGVSQNPRHKITKRGQNVTFRCDPISEHNRLYWYRQTLGQGPEFLTYFQNEAQLEKSRLLSDRFSAERPKGSFSTLEIQRTEQGDSAMYLCASSLTGTGRETQYFGPGTRLLVL.

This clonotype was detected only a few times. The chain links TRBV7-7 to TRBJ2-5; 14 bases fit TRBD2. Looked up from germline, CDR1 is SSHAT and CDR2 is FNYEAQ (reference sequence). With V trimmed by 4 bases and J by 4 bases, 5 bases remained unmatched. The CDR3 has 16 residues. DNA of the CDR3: TGTGCCAGCAGCTCGACTAGCGGGGGGGCCACAGAGACCCAGTACTTC. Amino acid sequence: CASSSTSGGATETQYF.

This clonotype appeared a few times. This chain's CDR3 is CASSKSWEVRPYEQYF. The CDR3 nucleotides read TGTGCCAGCAGCAAAAGTTGGGAGGTGCGGCCCTACGAGCAGTACTTC. The rearrangement uses TRBV21-1 and TRBJ2-7; no DNA check was done on the table's D call, TRBD2. TRBV21-1 counts as a pseudogene. The CDR3 is 16 amino acids.

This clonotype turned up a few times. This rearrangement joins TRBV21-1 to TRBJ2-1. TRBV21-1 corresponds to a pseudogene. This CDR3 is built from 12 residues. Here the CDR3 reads CASSRVLDEQFF. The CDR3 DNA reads TGTGCCAGCAGCAGGGTATTAGATGAGCAGTTCTTC.

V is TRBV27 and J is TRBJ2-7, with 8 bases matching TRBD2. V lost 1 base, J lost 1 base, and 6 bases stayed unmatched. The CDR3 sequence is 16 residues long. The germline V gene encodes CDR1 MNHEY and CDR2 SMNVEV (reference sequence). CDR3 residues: CASSLFFGGASYEQYF. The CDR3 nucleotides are TGTGCCAGCAGTTTATTCTTCGGGGGGGCGTCCTACGAGCAGTACTTC.

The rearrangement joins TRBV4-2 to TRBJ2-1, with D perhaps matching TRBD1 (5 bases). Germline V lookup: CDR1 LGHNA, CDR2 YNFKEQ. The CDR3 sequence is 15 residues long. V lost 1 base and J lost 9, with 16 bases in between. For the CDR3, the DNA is TGTGCCAGCAGCCAAGGGCTAGGGGTCTCGGCTGAGCAGTTCTTC. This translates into CASSQGLGVSAEQFF.